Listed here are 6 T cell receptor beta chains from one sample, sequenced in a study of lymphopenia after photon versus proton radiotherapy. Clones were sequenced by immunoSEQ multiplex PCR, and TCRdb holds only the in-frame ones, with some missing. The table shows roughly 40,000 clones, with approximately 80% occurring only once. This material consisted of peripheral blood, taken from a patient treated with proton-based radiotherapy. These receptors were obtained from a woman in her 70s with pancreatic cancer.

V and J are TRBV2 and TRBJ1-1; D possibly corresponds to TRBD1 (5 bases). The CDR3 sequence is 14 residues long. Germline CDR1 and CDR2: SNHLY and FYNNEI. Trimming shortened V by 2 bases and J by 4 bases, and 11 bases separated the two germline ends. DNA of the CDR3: TGTGCCAGCAGTGAACAGGGTACGGGCACTGAAGCTTTCTTT. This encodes CASSEQGTGTEAFF. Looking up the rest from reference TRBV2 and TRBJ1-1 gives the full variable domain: EPEVTQTPSHQVTQMGQEVILRCVPISNHLYFYWYRQILGQKVEFLVSFYNNEISEKSEIFDDQFSVERPDGSNFTLKIRSTKLEDSAMYFCASSEQGTGTEAFFGQGTRLTVV.

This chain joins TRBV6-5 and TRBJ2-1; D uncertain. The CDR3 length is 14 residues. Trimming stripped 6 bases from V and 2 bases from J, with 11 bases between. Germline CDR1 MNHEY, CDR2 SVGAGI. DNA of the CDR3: TGTGCCAGCAGGCCGGGCCTAACCTACAATGAGCAGTTCTTC. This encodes CASRPGLTYNEQFF.

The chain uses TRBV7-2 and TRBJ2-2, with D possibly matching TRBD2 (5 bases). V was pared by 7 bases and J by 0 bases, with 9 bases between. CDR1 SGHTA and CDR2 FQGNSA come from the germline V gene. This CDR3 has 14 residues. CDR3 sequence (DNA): TGTGCCAGCATCCGAGGGCCGAACACCGGGGAGCTGTTTTTT. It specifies CASIRGPNTGELFF. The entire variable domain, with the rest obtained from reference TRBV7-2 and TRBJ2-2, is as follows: GAGVSQSPSNKVTEKGKDVELRCDPISGHTALYWYRQSLGQGLEFLIYFQGNSAPDKSGLPSDRFSAERTGGSVSTLTIQRTQQEDSAVYLCASIRGPNTGELFFGEGSRLTVL.

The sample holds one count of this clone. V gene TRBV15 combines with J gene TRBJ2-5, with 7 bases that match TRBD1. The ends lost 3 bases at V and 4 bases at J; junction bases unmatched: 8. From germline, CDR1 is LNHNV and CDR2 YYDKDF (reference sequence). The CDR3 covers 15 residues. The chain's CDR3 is CATSSTTNRGETQYF. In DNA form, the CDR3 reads TGTGCCACCAGCAGCACGACGAACAGGGGAGAGACCCAGTACTTC.

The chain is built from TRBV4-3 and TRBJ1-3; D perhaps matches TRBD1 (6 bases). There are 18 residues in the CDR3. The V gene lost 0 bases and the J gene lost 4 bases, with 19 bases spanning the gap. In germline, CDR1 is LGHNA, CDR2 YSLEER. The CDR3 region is CASSQERGVGTQGNTIYF. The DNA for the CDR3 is TGCGCCAGCAGCCAAGAGAGGGGGGTCGGGACACAAGGAAACACCATATATTTT.

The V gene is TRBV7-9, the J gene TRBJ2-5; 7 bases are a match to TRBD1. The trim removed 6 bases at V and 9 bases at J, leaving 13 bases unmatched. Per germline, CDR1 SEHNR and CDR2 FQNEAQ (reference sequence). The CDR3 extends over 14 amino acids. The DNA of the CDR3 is TGTGCCAGCAGTTCTCGACAGGGCCATATGGCCCAGTACTTC. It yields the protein CASSSRQGHMAQYF.